The 18 T cell receptor beta chains in this list originate from one sample, sequenced in a study of shared clonotypes between healthy human individuals (dated by TCRdb to the early 2020s). Libraries were built with the immunoSEQ multiplex PCR assay. Here the immuneACCESS table is served through TCRdb, limited to in-frame sequences with V and J called. Missing clones are a known gap in these copies; in checked studies unresolved V genes cover under half, and the rest lacks a known reason. Here the sample has approximately 500,000 clones; over 70% occur a single time. The leading ten clones occupy roughly 13% of the sample. The sample comprised PBMCs. Receptors were obtained from a middle-aged woman in good health. Some clones in this sample may be carry-over from other donors' samples.

A remark on this clone: This is likely an artifact of a read error, given a far larger clone one base away. Distinct nucleotide sequences in the sample also encode this CDR3. The chain uses TRBV2 and TRBJ2-5; 8 positions match TRBD1. The end of the DNA is better explained by TRBJ2-7, so the J call may be wrong. The CDR3 is 14 amino acids. Germline CDR1 and CDR2: SNHLY and FYNNEI. The CDR3 spells CASKQGGSSYEQYF. CDR3 bases: TGTGCCAGCAAACAGGGGGGCAGCTCCTACGAGCAGTACTTC.

The genes are TRBV4-1 and TRBJ2-5, with D perhaps matching TRBD1 (6 bases). V lost 0 bases and J 4 bases, leaving 6 bases between the germline ends. Per the germline V gene, CDR1 is MGHRA and CDR2 is YSYEKL. The CDR3 covers 13 residues. In DNA form, the CDR3 reads TGCGCCAGCAGCCAAGAGGGGGCAGAGACCCAGTACTTC. Protein sequence: CASSQEGAETQYF.

A word on this clone: This may be a read error: a much more frequent sequence differs by one nucleotide. V is TRBV7-7 and J is TRBJ2-5, with D uncertain. Germline V gives CDR1 SSHAT, CDR2 FNYEAQ (reference sequence). The CDR3 is 12 residues long. In nucleotides, the CDR3 is TGTGTTAGCAGTCCGACGACGGAGACCCAGTACTTC. It codes for CVSSPTTETQYF.

In this sample, this clone turned up a few times. A far more abundant clone sits one base away, making this likely a read error. The sample contains more than one DNA sequence encoding this CDR3. J is TRBJ1-5 and V is TRBV2; no reliable D call. Germline V CDR1 and CDR2: SNHLY, FYNNEI. The length of the CDR3 is 12 residues. The CDR3 DNA reads TGTGCCAGCAGTGCTAGCAATCAGCCCCAGCACTTT. It yields the protein CASSASNQPQHF.

Concerning this clone: A read error may be the cause here, since a much bigger clone is one base away. V is TRBV13 and J is TRBJ2-7; possible D gene TRBD1, 6 bases. V gave up 5 bases and J gave up 3 bases, with 8 bases separating them. The CDR3 extends over 12 amino acids. The germline V gene encodes CDR1 PRHDT and CDR2 FYEKMQ (reference sequence). The chain's CDR3 is CASSPDSYEQYF. In DNA, the CDR3 is TGTGCCAGCAGCCCGGACAGCTACGAGCAGTACTTC.

The chain links TRBV30 to TRBJ2-6, with 8 bases that match TRBD1. In germline, CDR1 is GTSNPN, CDR2 SVGIG (reference sequence). This CDR3 region has 18 residues. Unmatched junction bases numbered 9, after V lost 1 base and J lost 1 base. The CDR3 is CAWSASWDRQSGANVLTF. CDR3 nucleotides: TGTGCCTGGAGTGCAAGTTGGGACAGGCAATCTGGGGCCAACGTCCTGACTTTC. The entire variable domain, with the rest obtained from reference TRBV30 and TRBJ2-6, is as follows: SQTIHQWPATLVQPVGSPLSLECTVEGTSNPNLYWYRQAAGRGLQLLFYSVGIGQISSEVPQNLSASRPQDRQFILSSKKLLLSDSGFYLCAWSASWDRQSGANVLTFGAGSRLTVL.

This clone was recorded only once. This chain connects TRBV27 to TRBJ2-1, with no clear D. Trimming pared 2 bases from V and 8 bases from J, leaving 16 bases between. In germline, CDR1 is MNHEY, CDR2 SMNVEV (reference sequence). The CDR3 contains 15 residues. In nucleotides, the CDR3 is TGTGCCAGCAGTTTAGAGGACCGTTACATCGATGAGCAGTTCTTC. Amino acids: CASSLEDRYIDEQFF.

The V call is TRBV5-1, the J call TRBJ2-7; 11 bases are a match to TRBD2. Germline V CDR1 and CDR2: SGHRS, YFSETQ. V lost 0 bases and J lost 3; bases outside the gene matches: 5. The CDR3 extends over 16 amino acids. CDR3 DNA: TGCGCCAGCAGCTTGGGAGGTCTAGCGGGAGGCTACGAGCAGTACTTC. It translates to CASSLGGLAGGYEQYF.

The chain carries TRBV18 and TRBJ2-7, with 7 bases matching TRBD1. The length of the CDR3 is 14 residues. V lost 3 bases to trimming and J lost 2 bases; unmatched junction nucleotides: 4. Germline V gives CDR1 KGHSH, CDR2 LQKENI. The chain's CDR3 is CASSPPTGPYEQYF. In nucleotides, the CDR3 is TGTGCCAGCTCACCTCCGACAGGGCCCTACGAGCAGTACTTC.

As concerns this clone: A far larger clone lies a single base away; this is likely a read error. The V call is TRBV28, the J call TRBJ1-2, with D possibly TRBD1 on 5 matching bases. The germline V and J ends were trimmed by 3 bases and 5 bases, with 13 bases remaining between them. The CDR3 is made up of 14 amino acids. The germline CDR1 and CDR2 sequences are MDHEN and SYDVKM. The CDR3 DNA follows: TGTGCCAGCAGTTTGGGGGAAGCCTCGTATGGCTACACCTTC. This codes for CASSLGEASYGYTF.

This chain connects TRBV2 to TRBJ2-1, with 8 bases matching TRBD1. The CDR3 has 15 residues. Germline V gene lookup returns CDR1 SNHLY and CDR2 FYNNEI. V dropped 7 bases and J dropped 6; count of bases not matched to a gene: 11. The CDR3 loop is CASNRDRGGGNEQFF. CDR3 sequence (DNA): TGTGCCAGCAACAGAGACAGGGGAGGAGGCAATGAGCAGTTCTTC.

The chain combines TRBV6-6 with TRBJ2-1; a possible D gene is TRBD2 (6 bases). The germline CDR1 and CDR2 sequences are MNHNY and SVGAGI (reference sequence). The V gene lost 5 bases and the J gene lost 8 bases, with 13 bases spanning the gap. The CDR3 spans 13 residues. The CDR3 DNA sequence: TGTGCCAGCAGTGTGACTAGTTTCGATGAGCAGTTCTTC. This encodes CASSVTSFDEQFF.

This chain connects TRBV28 to TRBJ2-5; possible D gene TRBD2, 5 bases. Germline CDR1 is MDHEN and CDR2 is SYDVKM. There are 14 residues in the CDR3. The ends were cut back, 7 bases at V and 0 bases at J, with 12 bases in the middle. The CDR3 DNA reads TGTGCCAGCACCAGCGGATGGTACCAAGAGACCCAGTACTTC. Amino acids: CASTSGWYQETQYF.

This rearrangement joins TRBV27 to TRBJ1-2, with unresolved D. The CDR3 sequence is 12 residues long. Per germline, CDR1 MNHEY and CDR2 SMNVEV (reference sequence). V lost 7 bases and J 6 bases, leaving 12 bases between the germline ends. The CDR3 reads CASMNPIDGYTF. The CDR3, as DNA: TGTGCCAGCATGAATCCTATAGATGGCTACACCTTC.

This clone came up a few times. The chain couples TRBV30 to TRBJ1-2; maybe TRBD1 (5 bases). Germline V gene sequence: CDR1 GTSNPN, CDR2 SVGIG (reference sequence). Trimming removed 3 bases from V and 0 bases from J, with 14 bases in between. CDR3 length: 15 amino acids. CDR3 sequence: CAWRRAGFANYGYTF. The CDR3 DNA reads as TGTGCCTGGAGAAGAGCAGGGTTTGCTAACTATGGCTACACCTTC.

Only one count was recorded for this clone. One base away lies a much larger clone, so this may be a sequencing read error. This specimen includes other DNA sequences encoding the same CDR3. The chain uses TRBV19 and TRBJ1-4; TRBD1 might be the D (6 bases). The germline CDR1 and CDR2 sequences are LNHDA and SQIVND (reference sequence). Trimming pared 2 bases from V and 9 bases from J, leaving 16 bases between. The CDR3 covers 15 residues. The CDR3 loop reads CASSILGGSFKKLFF. The DNA of the CDR3 is TGTGCCAGTAGTATACTGGGGGGCTCGTTTAAAAAACTGTTTTTT.

This sequence joins TRBV6-1 and TRBJ2-2; no reliable D call. The CDR3 contains 14 residues. Germline V gene data show CDR1 as MNHNS and CDR2 as SASEGT. V was shortened by 6 bases and J by 0 bases, with 8 bases between the two germline ends. CDR3 region: CASSTSANTGELFF. The DNA of the CDR3 is TGTGCCAGCAGCACGAGCGCGAACACCGGGGAGCTGTTTTTT.

Of note for this clone: With only one base between it and a far larger clone, this is likely a read error. V gene TRBV6-6 combines with J gene TRBJ2-7; D tentatively fits TRBD1 or TRBD2 (5 bases each). The CDR3 is 14 amino acids. The germline V gene encodes CDR1 MNHNY and CDR2 SVGAGI (reference sequence). The CDR3 is CAGRELRRLDEQYF. The CDR3 nucleotides read TGTGCCGGCAGGGAGCTACGTCGGTTGGACGAGCAGTACTTC.